The present entry profiles one TCR beta chain with its context. The data derive from a study of blood T cell repertoires in COVID-19. Overall study: T cells, B-cell-depleted T cells, or PBMCs supplied cDNA or gDNA.

This table comes from immunoSEQ multiplex PCR, and its TCRdb copy is limited to in-frame clones, with some not included. The sample consists of around 300,000 clones, around nine tenths of them appearing once. Germline loops: CDR1 SGHTA, CDR2 FQGTGA. This CDR3 spans 15 amino acids. V shed 3 bases and J 3 bases; nucleotides not matched to a gene: 5. The study drew participants aged about 18 to 95 years from 24 US areas. Two consecutive negative NP/OP PCR tests, clearance, or resolved symptoms defined Cohort 3 recovery. Source material: PBMCs or T cells enriched from blood (not recorded which). V usage is TRBV7-3 and J usage is TRBJ2-1, with TRBD2 matching over 7 bases. The clonotype was recovered from a woman aged 18-29 years who had recovered from COVID-19. The CDR3 DNA is TGTGCCAGCAGCTTCGGACTAGTTGGCTACAATGAGCAGTTCTTC. Its protein is CASSFGLVGYNEQFF. Complete variable domain (other parts from reference TRBV7-3 and TRBJ2-1): GAGVSQTPSNKVTEKGKYVELRCDPISGHTALYWYRQSLGQGPEFLIYFQGTGAADDSGLPNDRFFAVRPEGSVSTLKIQRTERGDSAVYLCASSFGLVGYNEQFFGPGTRLTVL.